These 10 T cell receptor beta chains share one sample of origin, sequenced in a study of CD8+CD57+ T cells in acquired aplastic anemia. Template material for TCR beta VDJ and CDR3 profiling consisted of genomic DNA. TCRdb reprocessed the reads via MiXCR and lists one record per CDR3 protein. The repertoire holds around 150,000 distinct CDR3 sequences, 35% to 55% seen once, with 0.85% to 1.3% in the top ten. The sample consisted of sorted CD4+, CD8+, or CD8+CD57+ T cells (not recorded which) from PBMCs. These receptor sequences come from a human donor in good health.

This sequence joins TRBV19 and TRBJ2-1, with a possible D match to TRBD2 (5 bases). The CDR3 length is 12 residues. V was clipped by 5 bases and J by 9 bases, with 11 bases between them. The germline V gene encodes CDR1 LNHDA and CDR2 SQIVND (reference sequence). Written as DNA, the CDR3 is TGTGCCAGTAGTGATAGGGCGGGTGAGCAGTTCTTC. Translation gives CASSDRAGEQFF. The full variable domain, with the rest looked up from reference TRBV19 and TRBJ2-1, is DGGITQSPKYLFRKEGQNVTLSCEQNLNHDAMYWYRQDPGQGLRLIYYSQIVNDFQKGDIAEGYSVSREKKESFPLTVTSAQKNPTAFYLCASSDRAGEQFFGPGTRLTVL.

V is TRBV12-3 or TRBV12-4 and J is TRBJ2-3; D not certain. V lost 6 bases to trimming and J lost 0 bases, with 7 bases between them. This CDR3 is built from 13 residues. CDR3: CASRVGSTDTQYF. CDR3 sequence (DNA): TGTGCCAGCAGGGTGGGGAGCACAGATACGCAGTATTTT.

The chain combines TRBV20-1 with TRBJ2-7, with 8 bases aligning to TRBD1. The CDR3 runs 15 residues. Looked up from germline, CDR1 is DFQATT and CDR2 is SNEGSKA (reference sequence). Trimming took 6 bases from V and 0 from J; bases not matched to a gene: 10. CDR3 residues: CSARSGTGVSYEQYF. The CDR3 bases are TGCAGTGCCCGAAGTGGGACAGGTGTCTCCTACGAGCAGTACTTC.

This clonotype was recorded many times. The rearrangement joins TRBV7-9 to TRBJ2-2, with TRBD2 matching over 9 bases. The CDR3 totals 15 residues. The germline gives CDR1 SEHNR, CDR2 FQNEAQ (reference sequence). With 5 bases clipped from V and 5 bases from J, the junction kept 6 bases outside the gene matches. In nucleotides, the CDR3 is TGTGCCAGCAGCGTAAGCGGGGGGCCGACCGGGGAGCTGTTTTTT. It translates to CASSVSGGPTGELFF.

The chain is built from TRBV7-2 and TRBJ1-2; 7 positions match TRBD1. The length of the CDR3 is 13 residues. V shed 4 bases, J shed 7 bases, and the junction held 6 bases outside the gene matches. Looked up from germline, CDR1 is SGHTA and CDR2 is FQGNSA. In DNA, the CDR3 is TGTGCCAGCAGCTCAGACAGGGCGGCTGGCTACACCTTC. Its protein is CASSSDRAAGYTF.

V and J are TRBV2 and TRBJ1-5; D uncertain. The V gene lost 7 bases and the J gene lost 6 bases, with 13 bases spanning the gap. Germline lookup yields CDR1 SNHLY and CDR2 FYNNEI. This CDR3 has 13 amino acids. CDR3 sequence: CASKTVRGQPQHF. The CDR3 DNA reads TGTGCCAGCAAAACAGTGCGGGGTCAGCCCCAGCATTTT.

CDR3 in amino acids: CATSGTGPTEAFF. DNA for the CDR3: TGTGCCACCAGTGGGACAGGGCCCACTGAAGCTTTCTTT. V is TRBV24-1 and J is TRBJ1-1; 8 bases match TRBD1. The CDR3 runs to 13 residues. Germline V gene data show CDR1 as KGHDR and CDR2 as SFDVKD. With 5 bases clipped from V and 4 bases from J, the junction kept 2 bases outside the gene matches.

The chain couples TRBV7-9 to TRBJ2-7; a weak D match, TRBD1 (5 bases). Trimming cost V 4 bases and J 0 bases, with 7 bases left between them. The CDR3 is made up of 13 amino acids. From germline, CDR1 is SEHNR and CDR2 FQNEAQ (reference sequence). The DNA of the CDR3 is TGTGCCAGCAGCTCCAGGGTCTCCTACGAGCAGTACTTC. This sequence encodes CASSSRVSYEQYF.

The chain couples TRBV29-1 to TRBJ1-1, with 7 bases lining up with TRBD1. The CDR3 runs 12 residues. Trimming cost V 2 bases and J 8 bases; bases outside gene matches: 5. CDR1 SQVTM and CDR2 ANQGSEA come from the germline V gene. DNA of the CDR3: TGCAGCGTTGAACCCGGACAGGTCGAAGCTTTCTTT. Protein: CSVEPGQVEAFF.

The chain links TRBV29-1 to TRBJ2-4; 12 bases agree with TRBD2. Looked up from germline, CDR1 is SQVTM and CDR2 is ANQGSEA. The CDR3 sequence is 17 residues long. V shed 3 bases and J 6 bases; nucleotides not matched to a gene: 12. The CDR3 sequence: CSVEKGTSGLSGNIQYF. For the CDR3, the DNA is TGCAGCGTTGAGAAGGGGACTAGCGGGCTATCGGGAAACATTCAGTACTTC.